The 29 T cell receptor beta chains below come from one sample, sequenced in a study of tumor and adjacent non-tumor tissue in lung cancer. Three rounds of nested PCR, following a modified ARM-PCR protocol, produced the TCRbeta library. TCRdb recomputed calls from the multiplex PCR reads with MiXCR, one row per CDR3 protein. The data show around 210,000 distinct CDR3 sequences, around 71% seen once. This sample's RNA came from whole unsorted tissue. The sequencing input was lung tumor tissue. The receptors were sampled from a man between 60 and 70 years old with non-small cell lung cancer.

The chain employs TRBV12-3 or TRBV12-4 and TRBJ2-3; D uncertain. The V end was cut by 6 bases, the J end by 5 bases, with 12 bases between. The CDR3 is 13 amino acids. CDR3 amino acids: CASSPVSIDTQYF. The CDR3 DNA is TGTGCCAGCAGCCCCGTTAGTATAGATACGCAGTATTTT.

As for this clonotype: This clone may be a read error of a much larger clone one base away. The genes are TRBV20-1 and TRBJ2-7, with 10 bases aligning to TRBD2. The CDR3 totals 14 residues. Germline CDR1 DFQATT, CDR2 SNEGSKA (reference sequence). The CDR3 region is CSASYSGGLSEHYF. CDR3 nucleotide sequence: TGCAGTGCTTCTTATAGCGGGGGGCTCTCCGAGCATTACTTC.

Turning to this clonotype: The CDR3 does not close with the conserved phenylalanine or tryptophan, likely indicating a read error. The chain has TRBV11-2 and TRBJ2-7; D unclear. Germline CDR1 SGHAT, CDR2 FQNNGV. The CDR3 has 17 amino acids. V lost 3 bases, J lost 3 bases, and 21 bases lay in between. The CDR3 loop reads CASSFDGMDVGIYEQYL. CDR3 DNA sequence: TGTGCCAGCAGCTTTGACGGAATGGACGTGGGAATCTACGAGCAGTACCTC.

With regard to this clonotype: With a much larger clone just one base away, this may be a read error. V is TRBV20-1 and J is TRBJ1-5, with D perhaps matching TRBD1 (6 bases). Per the germline V gene, CDR1 is DFQATT and CDR2 is SNEGSKA (reference sequence). The CDR3 extends over 13 amino acids. The CDR3 is CSAREGVNQLQHF. The CDR3 DNA reads TGCAGTGCTAGGGAGGGGGTCAATCAGCTCCAGCATTTT.

As concerns this clonotype: This CDR3 is missing its conserved last phenylalanine or tryptophan, likely due to a read error. V gene TRBV12-3 or TRBV12-4 combines with J gene TRBJ2-5; 11 bases map to TRBD2. The CDR3 is made up of 15 amino acids. Trimming cost V 6 bases and J 4 bases; bases outside gene matches: 7. The CDR3 protein is CASRRLAGIGETQYL. CDR3 bases: TGTGCCAGCAGGCGACTAGCGGGGATCGGAGAGACCCAGTACTTA.

This clonotype is a singleton in its sample. This sequence joins TRBV11-2 and TRBJ2-2, with D uncertain. Germline CDR1 SGHAT, CDR2 FQNNGV. The length of the CDR3 is 16 residues. V gave up 1 base and J gave up 1 base, with 10 bases separating them. CDR3 coding DNA: TGTGCCAGCAGCTTAGTCTGGAGCAGGAACACCGGGGAGCTGTTTTTT. Translation gives CASSLVWSRNTGELFF.

This clonotype showed up just once. An end of the junction does not agree with germline; a read error may underlie this. The rearrangement joins TRBV10-1 to TRBJ1-1; the D is unclear. Germline CDR1 reads WNHNN; CDR2 reads SYGVQD (reference sequence). The CDR3 consists of 15 residues. The CDR3 loop reads CTSSDSTVVNTEAFF. In DNA, the CDR3 is TGCACCAGCAGTGATTCCACGGTAGTGAACACTGAAGCTTTCTTT.

Worth noting for this clonotype: One end of the junction does not line up with germline, which may come from a read error. The chain carries TRBV20-1 and TRBJ2-1; D unclear. The CDR3 is made up of 13 amino acids. The germline CDR1 and CDR2 sequences are DFQATT and SNEGSKA (reference sequence). CDR3: CSATQPIYSEQFF. The CDR3 DNA sequence: TGCAGTGCTACTCAGCCCATATACAGTGAGCAGTTCTTC.

The genes are TRBV20-1 and TRBJ2-4; 12 bases line up with TRBD2. Germline lookup yields CDR1 DFQATT and CDR2 SNEGSKA (reference sequence). The CDR3 totals 17 residues. V shed 7 bases, J shed 1 base, and the junction held 11 bases outside the gene matches. The CDR3 DNA reads as TGCAGTGTCGTACCGGGACTAGCGGGTATCGCCAAAAACATTCAGTACTTC. Its translation is CSVVPGLAGIAKNIQYF.

Note on this clonotype: A much larger clonotype is one base distant, so this may be a read error. V is TRBV6-2 or TRBV6-3 and J is TRBJ2-3, with 11 positions matching TRBD2. The V and J ends lost 6 bases and 1 base, in that order; junction bases with no gene match: 9. The germline V gene encodes CDR1 MNHEY and CDR2 SVGEGT. CDR3 length equals 17 residues. CDR3 DNA: TGTGCCAGCAGCCTCCCGGGACTAGCGGTTTGCACAGATACGCAGTATTTT. Its protein is CASSLPGLAVCTDTQYF.

This clonotype has at least ten counts. V gene TRBV20-1 combines with J gene TRBJ1-1; TRBD1 might be the D (6 bases). The CDR3 is 13 amino acids. V shed 7 bases and J shed 4 bases, with 16 bases lying between them. From germline, CDR1 is DFQATT and CDR2 SNEGSKA (reference sequence). The CDR3 nucleotides are TGCAGTGTTAAGAGTCAAGGGGGCACTGAAGCTTTCTTT. Translated: CSVKSQGGTEAFF.

This clonotype was detected a few times. CDR3 region: CSARPGGINQPQHF. In nucleotides, the CDR3 is TGCAGTGCTAGACCCGGAGGAATTAATCAGCCCCAGCATTTT. V usage is TRBV20-1 and J usage is TRBJ1-5; D gene uncertain. Germline CDR1 reads DFQATT; CDR2 reads SNEGSKA (reference sequence). There are 14 residues in the CDR3. Deletions cut 2 bases from V and 4 bases from J, with 12 bases between.

V gene TRBV11-1 combines with J gene TRBJ2-1; D possibly matches TRBD1 or TRBD2 (6 bases each). Germline CDR1 SGHAT, CDR2 FQDESV (reference sequence). V was trimmed by 5 bases and J by 11 bases, leaving 19 bases between them. The CDR3 sequence is 14 residues long. For the CDR3, the DNA is TGTGCCAGCAGCCCCTGGATAGGGGGGAATAAGCAGTTCTTC. Residues: CASSPWIGGNKQFF.

As concerns this clonotype: At one end, the junction sequence differs from germline, possibly due to a read error. V and J are TRBV20-1 and TRBJ2-1; D is tentatively TRBD1 or TRBD2 (6 bases each). Germline loops: CDR1 DFQATT, CDR2 SNEGSKA (reference sequence). This CDR3 spans 16 amino acids. The CDR3 here is CSDRVITGATYNEQFF. The CDR3 nucleotides are TGCAGTGATAGAGTCATCACGGGGGCAACCTACAATGAGCAGTTCTTC.

The chain carries TRBV12-3 or TRBV12-4 and TRBJ1-1; a possible D gene is TRBD1 (5 bases). The CDR3 extends over 13 amino acids. V lost 3 bases, J lost 7 bases, and 12 bases lay in between. The CDR3, as DNA: TGTGCCAGCAGTTTTCAGGCCGACAGTGAAGCTTTCTTT. Its protein is CASSFQADSEAFF.

The chain recombines TRBV20-1 with TRBJ2-7; the D gene is possibly TRBD2 (5 bases). This CDR3 spans 13 amino acids. Germline V gives CDR1 DFQATT, CDR2 SNEGSKA (reference sequence). V was cut by 6 bases and J by 4 bases, with 16 bases left in between. The CDR3 DNA is TGCAGTGCCTTCGTCGGGGTGACATACGAGCAGTACTTC. It yields the protein CSAFVGVTYEQYF.

This rearrangement joins TRBV12-3 or TRBV12-4 to TRBJ2-5, with 7 bases aligning to TRBD1. The CDR3 totals 15 residues. The J segment lost 3 bases and the V segment lost 0 bases, leaving 4 bases of the junction unmatched. CDR3 DNA: TGTGCCAGCAGTTTAGCGCTACAGGGGAAAGAGACCCAGTACTTC. Translating gives CASSLALQGKETQYF.

Notes on this clonotype: The junction differs from germline at one of its ends, possibly a read error. V and J are TRBV4-3 and TRBJ2-7, with 7 bases matching TRBD1. From germline, CDR1 is LGHNA and CDR2 YSLEER. The CDR3 is made up of 16 amino acids. CDR3 sequence reads: CASSQCGDRAVYEQYF. The CDR3 coding sequence is TGCGCCAGCAGCCAATGTGGCGACAGGGCAGTTTACGAGCAGTATTTC.

The V and J genes are TRBV28 and TRBJ2-3; 9 bases line up with TRBD2. The CDR3 runs 15 residues. The trim removed 4 bases at V and 6 bases at J, leaving 8 bases unmatched. The germline V gene encodes CDR1 MDHEN and CDR2 SYDVKM. As DNA, the CDR3 is TGTGCCAGCAGTTATACGGCGGGGGGGCTGGATACGCAGTATTTT. Encoded protein: CASSYTAGGLDTQYF. The full variable domain, in which reference TRBV28 and TRBJ2-3 provide the parts outside the CDR3, is DVKVTQSSRYLVKRTGEKVFLECVQDMDHENMFWYRQDPGLGLRLIYFSYDVKMKEKGDIPEGYSVSREKKERFSLILESASTNQTSMYLCASSYTAGGLDTQYFGPGTRLTVL.

To note about this clonotype: At one end the junction does not follow the germline gene, possibly because of a read error. This sequence joins TRBV6-1 and TRBJ2-1, with D tentatively TRBD1 or TRBD2 (5 bases each). Germline V gives CDR1 MNHNS, CDR2 SASEGT. This CDR3 has 15 residues. CDR3 in amino acids: CASSDGASSYNEQFF. DNA for the CDR3: TGTGCCAGCAGTGACGGGGCTAGCTCCTATAATGAGCAGTTCTTC.

Of note for this clonotype: The junction differs from germline at one of its ends, possibly a read error. The chain links TRBV7-8 to TRBJ2-1, with 11 bases lining up with TRBD2. The V gene's germline CDR1 is SGHVS and CDR2 FQNEAQ. The CDR3 is 17 residues long. CDR3 protein: CASSLSSGRISYNGQFF. The DNA of the CDR3 is TGTGCCAGCAGCTTATCTAGCGGGAGGATCTCCTACAATGGGCAGTTCTTC.

This clonotype was picked up one time. V usage is TRBV6-5 and J usage is TRBJ2-3; D not certain. From germline, CDR1 is MNHEY and CDR2 SVGAGI. The V gene lost 2 bases and the J gene lost 8 bases, with 14 bases spanning the gap. The CDR3 is 14 residues long. The CDR3 DNA follows: TGTGCCAGCAGTTACGGAACGAGGCCGGGTACGCAGTATTTT. Translating it yields CASSYGTRPGTQYF.

V gene TRBV6-5 combines with J gene TRBJ1-1; D uncertain. Germline-derived CDR1 and CDR2 are MNHEY and SVGAGI. The length of the CDR3 is 14 residues. The V end was cut by 5 bases, the J end by 10 bases, with 20 bases between. The CDR3 region is CASSLWADLGGAFF. DNA of the CDR3: TGTGCCAGCAGTCTCTGGGCGGACTTAGGTGGAGCTTTCTTT.

This clonotype showed up just a few times. At one of its ends the junction is not consistent with the germline gene, which may arise from a read error. The genes are TRBV20-1 and TRBJ2-1; 16 bases match TRBD2. Germline V gene data show CDR1 as DFQATT and CDR2 as SNEGSKA (reference sequence). The CDR3 totals 19 residues. This CDR3 is CSARDLGLAGGNRGNEQSF. DNA for the CDR3: TGCAGTGCTAGAGATCTGGGACTAGCGGGAGGGAATAGGGGCAATGAGCAGTCCTTC.

The gene calls are TRBV6-2 or TRBV6-3 and TRBJ2-1; D is unclear. Germline V gene data show CDR1 as MNHEY and CDR2 as SVGEGT. This CDR3 has 16 residues. V lost 8 bases and J 6 bases, leaving 23 bases between the germline ends. The CDR3: CASGKPDGDLLNEQFF. In nucleotides, the CDR3 is TGTGCCAGCGGCAAACCAGATGGGGATCTTCTCAATGAGCAGTTCTTC.

In this sample, this clonotype turned up a few times. The CDR3 reads CASSHDAVPTEAFF. CDR3 in DNA: TGTGCCAGCAGCCACGATGCGGTGCCCACTGAAGCTTTCTTT. The chain links TRBV7-8 to TRBJ1-1; D is unresolved. The V and J ends lost 5 bases and 4 bases respectively, with 14 bases between them. CDR1 and CDR2 from the germline V gene are SGHVS and FQNEAQ. The length of the CDR3 is 14 residues.

CDR3 DNA sequence: TGCAGTGCTCCTTTGCGGGCAGGGATGGGGGAGACCCAGTACTTC. Protein product: CSAPLRAGMGETQYF. The chain joins TRBV20-1 to TRBJ2-5; D tentatively reads TRBD1 or TRBD2 (5 bases each). Trimming left V 5 bases short and J 5 bases short, with 21 bases between. This CDR3 region has 15 residues. Germline CDR1 and CDR2: DFQATT and SNEGSKA (reference sequence).

V is TRBV5-5 and J is TRBJ2-3; TRBD2 aligns across 12 bases. This CDR3 contains 20 residues. CDR1 and CDR2 (germline): SGHKS, YYEKEE (reference sequence). With V trimmed by 3 bases and J by 6 bases, 20 bases remained unmatched. DNA of the CDR3: TGTGCCAGCAGCTGGATATTGGCTAGCGGGAGGGGGCGGTCCACTGATACGCAGTATTTT. Amino acid sequence: CASSWILASGRGRSTDTQYF.

Worth noting for this clonotype: This may be a read error: a much more frequent sequence differs by one nucleotide. The chain employs TRBV6-5 and TRBJ2-7; TRBD1 might be the D (5 bases). From germline, CDR1 is MNHEY and CDR2 SVGAGI. This CDR3 comprises 14 residues. DNA for the CDR3: TGTGCCAGCAGTTCGTTCGGTGGACACTACGAGCAGAACTTC. Its translation: CASSSFGGHYEQNF.